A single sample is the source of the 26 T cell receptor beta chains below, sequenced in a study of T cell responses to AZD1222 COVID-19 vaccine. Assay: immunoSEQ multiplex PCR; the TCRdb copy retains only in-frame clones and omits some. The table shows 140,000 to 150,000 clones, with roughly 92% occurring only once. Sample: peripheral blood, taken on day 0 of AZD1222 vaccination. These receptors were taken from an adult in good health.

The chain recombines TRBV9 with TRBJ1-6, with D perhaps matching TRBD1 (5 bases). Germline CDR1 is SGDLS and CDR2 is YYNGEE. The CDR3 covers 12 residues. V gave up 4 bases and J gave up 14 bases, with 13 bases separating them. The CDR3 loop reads CASSQRGATLHF. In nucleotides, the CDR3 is TGTGCCAGCAGCCAGAGGGGTGCAACCCTCCACTTT. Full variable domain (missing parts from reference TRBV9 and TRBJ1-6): DSGVTQTPKHLITATGQRVTLRCSPRSGDLSVYWYQQSLDQGLQFLIQYYNGEERAKGNILERFSAQQFPDLHSELNLSSLELGDSALYFCASSQRGATLHFGNGTRLTVT.

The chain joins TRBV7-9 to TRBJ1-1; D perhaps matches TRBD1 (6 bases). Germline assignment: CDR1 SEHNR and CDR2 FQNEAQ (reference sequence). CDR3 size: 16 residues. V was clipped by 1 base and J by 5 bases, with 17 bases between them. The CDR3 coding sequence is TGTGCCAGCAGCTTAGTCCGGGGGGCGGGGTGGACTGAAGCTTTCTTT. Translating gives CASSLVRGAGWTEAFF.

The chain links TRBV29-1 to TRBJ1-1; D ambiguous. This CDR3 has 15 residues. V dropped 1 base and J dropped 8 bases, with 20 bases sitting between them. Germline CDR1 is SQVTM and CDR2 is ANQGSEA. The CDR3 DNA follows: TGCAGCGTTGAAGCCACTAAAGTCCAGGCTGCGGAAGCTTTCTTT. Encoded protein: CSVEATKVQAAEAFF.

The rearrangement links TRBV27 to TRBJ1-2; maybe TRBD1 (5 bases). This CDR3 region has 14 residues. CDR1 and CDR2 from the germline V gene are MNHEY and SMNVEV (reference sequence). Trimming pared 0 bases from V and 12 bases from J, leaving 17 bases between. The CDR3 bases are TGTGCCAGCAGTTTATCGATGGGGGGAAGGGACCACACCTTC. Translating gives CASSLSMGGRDHTF.

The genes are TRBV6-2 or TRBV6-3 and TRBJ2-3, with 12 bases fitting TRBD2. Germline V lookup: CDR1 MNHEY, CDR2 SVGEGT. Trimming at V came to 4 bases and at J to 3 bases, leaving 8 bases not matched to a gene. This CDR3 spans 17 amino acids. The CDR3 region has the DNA TGTGCCAGCAGTTGGAGACTAGCGGGAGCGAGGACAGATACGCAGTATTTT. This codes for CASSWRLAGARTDTQYF.

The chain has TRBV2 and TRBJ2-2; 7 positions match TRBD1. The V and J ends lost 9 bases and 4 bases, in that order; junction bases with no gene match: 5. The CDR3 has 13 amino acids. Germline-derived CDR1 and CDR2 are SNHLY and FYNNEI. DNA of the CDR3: TGTGCCAGTAACCGGGACAGCACCGGGGAGCTGTTTTTT. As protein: CASNRDSTGELFF.

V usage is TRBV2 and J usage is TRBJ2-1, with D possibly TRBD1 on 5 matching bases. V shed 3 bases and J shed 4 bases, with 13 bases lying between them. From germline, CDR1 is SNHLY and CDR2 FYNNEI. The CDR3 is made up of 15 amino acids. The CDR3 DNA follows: TGTGCCAGCAGTGAGGGTCAGGGATATTACAATGAGCAGTTCTTC. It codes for CASSEGQGYYNEQFF.

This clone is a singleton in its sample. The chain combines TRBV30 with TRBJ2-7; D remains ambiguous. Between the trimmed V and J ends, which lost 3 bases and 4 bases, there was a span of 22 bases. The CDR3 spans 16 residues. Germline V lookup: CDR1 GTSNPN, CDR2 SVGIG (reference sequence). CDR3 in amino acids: CAWSPPGANQLYEQYF. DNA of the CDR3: TGTGCCTGGAGCCCCCCAGGAGCGAATCAGCTGTACGAGCAGTACTTC. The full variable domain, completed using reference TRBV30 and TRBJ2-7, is SQTIHQWPATLVQPVGSPLSLECTVEGTSNPNLYWYRQAAGRGLQLLFYSVGIGQISSEVPQNLSASRPQDRQFILSSKKLLLSDSGFYLCAWSPPGANQLYEQYFGPGTRLTVT.

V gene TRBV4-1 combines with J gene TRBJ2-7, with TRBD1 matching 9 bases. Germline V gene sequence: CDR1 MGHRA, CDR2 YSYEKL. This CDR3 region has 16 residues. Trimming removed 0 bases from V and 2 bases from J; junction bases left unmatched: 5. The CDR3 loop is CASSQDRGQGPYEQYF. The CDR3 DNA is TGCGCCAGCAGCCAAGATCGGGGACAGGGCCCCTACGAGCAGTACTTC.

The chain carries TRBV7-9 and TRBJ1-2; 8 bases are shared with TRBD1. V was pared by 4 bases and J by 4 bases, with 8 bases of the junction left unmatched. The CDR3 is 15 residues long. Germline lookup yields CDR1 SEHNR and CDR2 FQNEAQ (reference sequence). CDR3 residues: CASSSPGTGSYGYTF. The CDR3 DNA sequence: TGTGCCAGCAGCTCACCCGGGACAGGCTCCTATGGCTACACCTTC.

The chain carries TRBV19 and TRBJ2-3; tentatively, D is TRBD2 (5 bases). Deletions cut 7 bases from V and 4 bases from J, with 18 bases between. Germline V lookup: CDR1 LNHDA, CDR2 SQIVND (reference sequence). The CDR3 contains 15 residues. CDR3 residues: CASTPGMVPPDTQYF. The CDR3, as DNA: TGTGCCAGTACTCCCGGGATGGTCCCACCAGATACGCAGTATTTT.

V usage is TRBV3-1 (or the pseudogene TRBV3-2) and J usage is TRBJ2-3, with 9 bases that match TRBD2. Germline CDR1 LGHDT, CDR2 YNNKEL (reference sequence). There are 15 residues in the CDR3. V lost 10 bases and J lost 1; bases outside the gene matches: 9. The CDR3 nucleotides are TGTGCCATCACGCTCGCTAGCGGGGGCACAGATACGCAGTATTTT. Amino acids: CAITLASGGTDTQYF.

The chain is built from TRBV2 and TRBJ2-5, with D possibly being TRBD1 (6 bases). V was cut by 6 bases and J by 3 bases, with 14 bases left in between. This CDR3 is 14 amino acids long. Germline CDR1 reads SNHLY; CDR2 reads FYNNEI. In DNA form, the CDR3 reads TGTGCCAGCAGCAGGGAGACAGGAGAAGAGACCCAGTACTTC. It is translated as CASSRETGEETQYF.

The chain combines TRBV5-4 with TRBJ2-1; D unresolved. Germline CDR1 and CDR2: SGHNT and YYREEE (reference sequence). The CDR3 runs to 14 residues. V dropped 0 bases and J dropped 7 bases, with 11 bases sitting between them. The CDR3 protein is CASSLGVGGNEQFF. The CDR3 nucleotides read TGTGCCAGCAGCTTGGGGGTTGGCGGAAATGAGCAGTTCTTC.

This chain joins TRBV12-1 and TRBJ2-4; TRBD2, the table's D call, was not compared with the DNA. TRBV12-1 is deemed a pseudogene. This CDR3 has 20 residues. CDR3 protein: CASSSTGTSGSLPGKNIQYF. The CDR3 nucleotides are TGTGCCAGCAGCTCCACAGGGACTAGCGGGAGTCTCCCCGGCAAAAACATTCAGTACTTC.

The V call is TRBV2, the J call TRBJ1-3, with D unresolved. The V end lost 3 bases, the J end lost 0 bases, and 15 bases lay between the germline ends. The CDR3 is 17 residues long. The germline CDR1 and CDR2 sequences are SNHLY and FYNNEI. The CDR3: CASSDGRRPDSGNTIYF. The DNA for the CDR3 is TGTGCCAGCAGTGACGGGAGGCGCCCGGACTCTGGAAACACCATATATTTT. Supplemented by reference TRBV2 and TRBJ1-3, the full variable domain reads EPEVTQTPSHQVTQMGQEVILRCVPISNHLYFYWYRQILGQKVEFLVSFYNNEISEKSEIFDDQFSVERPDGSNFTLKIRSTKLEDSAMYFCASSDGRRPDSGNTIYFGEGSWLTVV.

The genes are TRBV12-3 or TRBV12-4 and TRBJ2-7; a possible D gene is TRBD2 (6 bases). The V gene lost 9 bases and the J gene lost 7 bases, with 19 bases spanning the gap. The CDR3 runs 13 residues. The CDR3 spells CASGRAGLGEQYF. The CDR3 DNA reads TGTGCCAGTGGCCGAGCGGGCCTTGGGGAGCAGTACTTC.

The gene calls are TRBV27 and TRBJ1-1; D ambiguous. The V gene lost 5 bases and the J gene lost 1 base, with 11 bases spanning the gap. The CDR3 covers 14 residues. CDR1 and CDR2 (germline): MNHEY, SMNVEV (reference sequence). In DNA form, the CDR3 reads TGTGCCAGCAGTCCCGCGGGTGGGAACACTGAAGCTTTCTTT. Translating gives CASSPAGGNTEAFF.

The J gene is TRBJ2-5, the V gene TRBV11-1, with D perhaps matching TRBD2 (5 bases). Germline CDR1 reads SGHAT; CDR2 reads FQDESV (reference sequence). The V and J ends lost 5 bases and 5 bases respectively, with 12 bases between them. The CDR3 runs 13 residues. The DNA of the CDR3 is TGTGCCAGCAGCCTCGACGGGGTGGAGACCCAGTACTTC. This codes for CASSLDGVETQYF.

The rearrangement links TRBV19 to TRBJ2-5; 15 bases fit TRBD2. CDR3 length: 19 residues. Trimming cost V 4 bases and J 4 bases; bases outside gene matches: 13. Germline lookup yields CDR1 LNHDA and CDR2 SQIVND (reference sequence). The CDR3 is CASSRPGLAGGGRRETQYF. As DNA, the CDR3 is TGTGCCAGTAGTAGGCCGGGACTAGCGGGAGGTGGCCGGAGAGAGACCCAGTACTTC. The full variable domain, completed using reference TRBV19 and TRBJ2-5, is DGGITQSPKYLFRKEGQNVTLSCEQNLNHDAMYWYRQDPGQGLRLIYYSQIVNDFQKGDIAEGYSVSREKKESFPLTVTSAQKNPTAFYLCASSRPGLAGGGRRETQYFGPGTRLLVL.

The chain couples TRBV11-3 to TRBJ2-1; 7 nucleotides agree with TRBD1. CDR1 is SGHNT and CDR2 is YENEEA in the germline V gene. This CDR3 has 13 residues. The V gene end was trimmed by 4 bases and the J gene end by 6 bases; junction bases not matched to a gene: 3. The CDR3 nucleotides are TGTGCCAGCAGCTCTACAGGGGTCAATGAGCAGTTCTTC. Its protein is CASSSTGVNEQFF.

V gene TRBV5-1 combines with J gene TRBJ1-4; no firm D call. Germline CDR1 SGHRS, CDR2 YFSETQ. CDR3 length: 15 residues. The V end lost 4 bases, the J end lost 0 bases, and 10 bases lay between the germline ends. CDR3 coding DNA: TGCGCCAGCAGCCCCTACACGTCAACTAATGAAAAACTGTTTTTT. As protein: CASSPYTSTNEKLFF.

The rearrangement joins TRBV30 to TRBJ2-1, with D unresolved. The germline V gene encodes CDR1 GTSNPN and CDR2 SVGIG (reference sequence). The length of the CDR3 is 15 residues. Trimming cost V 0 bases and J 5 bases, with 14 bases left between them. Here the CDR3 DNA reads TGTGCCTGGAGTGTACGCGTGGCAGACCACAATGAGCAGTTCTTC. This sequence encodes CAWSVRVADHNEQFF.

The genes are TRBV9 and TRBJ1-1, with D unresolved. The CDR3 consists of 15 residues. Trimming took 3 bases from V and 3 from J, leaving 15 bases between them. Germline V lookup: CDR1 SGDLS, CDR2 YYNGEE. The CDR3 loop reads CASSASGFGDTEAFF. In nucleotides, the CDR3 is TGTGCCAGCAGCGCCAGTGGCTTTGGGGACACTGAAGCTTTCTTT.

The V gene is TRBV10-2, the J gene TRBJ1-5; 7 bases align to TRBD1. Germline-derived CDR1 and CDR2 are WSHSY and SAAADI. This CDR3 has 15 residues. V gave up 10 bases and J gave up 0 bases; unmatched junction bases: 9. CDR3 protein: CATRQGGYSNQPQHF. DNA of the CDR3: TGCGCCACTCGACAGGGAGGGTATAGCAATCAGCCCCAGCATTTT.

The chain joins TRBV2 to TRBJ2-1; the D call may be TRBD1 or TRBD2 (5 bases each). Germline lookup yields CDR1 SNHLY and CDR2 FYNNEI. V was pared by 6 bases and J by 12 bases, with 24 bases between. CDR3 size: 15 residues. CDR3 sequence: CASRMTGPLPSGQFF. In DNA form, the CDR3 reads TGTGCCAGCAGAATGACGGGACCTTTGCCCTCTGGGCAGTTCTTC.